The 20 T cell receptor beta chains below were found in one sample sequenced in a study of radiotherapy plus CTLA-4 blockade in lung cancer. This table comes from immunoSEQ multiplex PCR, and its TCRdb copy is limited to in-frame clones, with some not included. The sample has about 120,000 clones, 78% seen once; the top ten hold approximately 4.7%. Sequences were derived from peripheral blood, sampled from a patient treated with radiotherapy plus ipilimumab. Source of these receptors: a human donor with non-small cell lung cancer who had a partial response to radiotherapy plus ipilimumab.

This chain uses TRBV7-9 with TRBJ1-1; weak D call: TRBD1 (5 bases). Between the trimmed V and J ends, which lost 5 bases and 7 bases, there was a span of 14 bases. The CDR3 sequence is 13 residues long. In germline, CDR1 is SEHNR, CDR2 FQNEAQ (reference sequence). The DNA of the CDR3 is TGTGCCAGCAGCCAGGGCCTTTGGGATGAAGCTTTCTTT. It specifies CASSQGLWDEAFF.

This clone is a singleton in its sample. This sequence joins TRBV7-3 and TRBJ2-2; TRBD1 matches 9 bases. J gave up 4 bases and V 5 bases, and 5 bases lay outside the gene matches. Per germline, CDR1 SGHTA and CDR2 FQGTGA. The CDR3 length is 15 residues. CDR3 coding DNA: TGTGCCAGCAGCCCCGGGACAGGGCGCACCGGGGAGCTGTTTTTT. Translation: CASSPGTGRTGELFF.

This chain links TRBV5-5 with TRBJ1-1; 7 bases map to TRBD1. The V gene end was trimmed by 2 bases and the J gene end by 1 base; junction bases not matched to a gene: 2. This CDR3 has 14 amino acids. CDR1 is SGHKS and CDR2 is YYEKEE in the germline V gene (reference sequence). CDR3 sequence: CASSFRDRNTEAFF. The DNA of the CDR3 is TGTGCCAGCAGCTTCCGGGACAGGAACACTGAAGCTTTCTTT.

The chain combines TRBV6-5 with TRBJ2-2; 9 bases fit TRBD2. The CDR3 loop spans 15 amino acids. V dropped 7 bases and J dropped 6; count of bases not matched to a gene: 9. The germline gives CDR1 MNHEY, CDR2 SVGAGI. The CDR3 loop reads CASTLAGAYPGELFF. The CDR3, as DNA: TGTGCCAGCACTTTAGCGGGAGCATATCCCGGGGAGCTGTTTTTT.

V and J are TRBV11-1 and TRBJ2-7; 8 nucleotides line up with TRBD1. In germline, CDR1 is SGHAT, CDR2 FQDESV (reference sequence). The CDR3 has 15 amino acids. V was pared by 5 bases and J by 2 bases, with 8 bases of the junction left unmatched. CDR3 residues: CASSADRGLTYEQYV. In DNA, the CDR3 is TGTGCCAGCAGCGCAGACAGGGGCCTCACCTACGAGCAGTACGTC.

This chain joins TRBV11-2 and TRBJ2-2; TRBD1 matches at 9 bases. The CDR3 has 17 amino acids. Germline CDR1 reads SGHAT; CDR2 reads FQNNGV. The V segment lost 1 base and the J segment 0 bases; nucleotides outside the gene matches: 3. Written as DNA, the CDR3 is TGTGCCAGCAGCTTAGGAACAGGGGGCGCGAACACCGGGGAGCTGTTTTTT. It is translated as CASSLGTGGANTGELFF.

The chain combines TRBV6-1 with TRBJ2-7; 12 positions agree with TRBD2. V lost 2 bases to trimming and J lost 5 bases; unmatched junction nucleotides: 4. The CDR3 has 15 amino acids. Germline V gene lookup returns CDR1 MNHNS and CDR2 SASEGT. The CDR3 nucleotides read TGTGCCAGCAGTGAATTGGGACTAGCGGGTGACGAGCAGTACTTC. Translated: CASSELGLAGDEQYF.

V is TRBV5-6 and J is TRBJ2-1; 11 bases match TRBD2. Germline V gene sequence: CDR1 SGHDT, CDR2 YYEEEE. This CDR3 is built from 15 residues. The ends lost 0 bases at V and 8 bases at J; junction bases unmatched: 4. CDR3 nucleotides: TGTGCCAGCAGCTTGGAACTAGCGGGAGTGGATGAGCAGTTCTTC. Translating gives CASSLELAGVDEQFF.

V usage is TRBV5-1 and J usage is TRBJ2-3; 8 positions agree with TRBD1. The CDR3 length is 16 residues. V lost 4 bases, J lost 2 bases, and 9 bases stayed unmatched. Germline lookup yields CDR1 SGHRS and CDR2 YFSETQ. The CDR3 reads CASSLGQGALTDTQYF. The CDR3 bases are TGCGCCAGCAGCCTCGGACAGGGAGCCCTCACAGATACGCAGTATTTT.

For the CDR3, the DNA is TGTGCCAGCAGCTTGCTAGCGGGGAGCGAGCAGTACGTC. This encodes CASSLLAGSEQYV. The chain has TRBV7-8 and TRBJ2-7; 9 positions agree with TRBD2. CDR1 SGHVS and CDR2 FQNEAQ come from the germline V gene. J lost 6 bases, V lost 3 bases, and 3 bases had no gene match. The CDR3 is 13 amino acids.

The V and J genes are TRBV6-7 and TRBJ1-1; 7 bases line up with TRBD1. TRBV6-7 is assigned to the ORF class and has an uncertain function. The ends lost 8 bases at V and 3 bases at J; junction bases unmatched: 6. There are 13 residues in the CDR3. The CDR3 DNA is TGTGCCAGCGAAGCACAGGGGCACACTGAAGCTTTCTTT. Protein: CASEAQGHTEAFF.

There are many counts of this clone. V usage is TRBV6-4 and J usage is TRBJ1-1; 7 bases align to TRBD1. V lost 5 bases and J lost 1; bases outside the gene matches: 4. CDR1 is MRHNA and CDR2 is SNTAGT in the germline V gene. This CDR3 spans 14 amino acids. CDR3 in amino acids: CASSTGTENTEAFF. In nucleotides, the CDR3 is TGTGCCAGCAGTACCGGGACAGAGAACACTGAAGCTTTCTTT.

The table lists this clone with a count of one. V is TRBV28 and J is TRBJ2-3, with 7 bases lining up with TRBD1. Germline V gene sequence: CDR1 MDHEN, CDR2 SYDVKM. The CDR3 sequence is 17 residues long. The V gene end was trimmed by 5 bases and the J gene end by 2 bases; junction bases not matched to a gene: 13. Here the CDR3 reads CASSPPGQALNTDTQYF. CDR3 coding DNA: TGTGCCAGCAGTCCCCCTGGACAGGCGTTAAACACAGATACGCAGTATTTT.

The J gene is TRBJ2-2, the V gene TRBV6-6; 9 nucleotides align to TRBD1. The V gene end was trimmed by 11 bases and the J gene end by 3 bases; junction bases not matched to a gene: 4. The CDR3 covers 13 residues. Looked up from germline, CDR1 is MNHNY and CDR2 is SVGAGI (reference sequence). The CDR3 here is CAVGTGYTGELFF. CDR3 nucleotides: TGTGCCGTAGGGACAGGGTACACCGGGGAGCTGTTTTTT.

In this sample, this clone turned up a few times. The chain's CDR3 is CASSRTGTYPSYEQYF. In DNA, the CDR3 is TGTGCCAGCAGTCGAACCGGGACTTACCCCTCCTACGAGCAGTACTTC. The gene calls are TRBV27 and TRBJ2-7; D is perhaps TRBD2 (6 bases). This CDR3 is built from 16 residues. Germline CDR1 and CDR2: MNHEY and SMNVEV (reference sequence). V lost 5 bases to trimming and J lost 0 bases, with 17 bases between them.

The CDR3 region has the DNA TGTGCCAGCTCAGTTCCCAGGGGCTCCTACAATGAGCAGTTCTTC. Its protein is CASSVPRGSYNEQFF. V gene TRBV18 combines with J gene TRBJ2-1, with D perhaps TRBD1 (6 bases). The germline V and J ends were trimmed by 5 bases and 0 bases, with 11 bases remaining between them. CDR3 length: 15 amino acids. The germline V gene has CDR1 KGHSH and CDR2 LQKENI.

This clone has only one observation. The chain carries TRBV27 and TRBJ1-3, with TRBD1 matching 7 bases. The V gene end was trimmed by 5 bases and the J gene end by 2 bases; junction bases not matched to a gene: 6. Germline loops: CDR1 MNHEY, CDR2 SMNVEV (reference sequence). The CDR3 consists of 15 residues. The CDR3 reads CASSTSTGTGNTIYF. The CDR3, as DNA: TGTGCCAGCAGTACCTCGACAGGGACTGGAAACACCATATATTTT.

This clone has more than one count but fewer than ten. The CDR3 sequence: CASSSEPGELFF. DNA for the CDR3: TGTGCCAGCAGCTCGGAGCCCGGGGAGCTGTTTTTT. The V call is TRBV7-3, the J call TRBJ2-2; D not certain. The CDR3 totals 12 residues. Germline V gene data show CDR1 as SGHTA and CDR2 as FQGTGA. Trimming removed 4 bases at V and 6 bases at J, with 6 bases between.

The V and J genes are TRBV7-2 and TRBJ2-1; a weak D match, TRBD1 (5 bases). CDR3 length equals 13 residues. Trimming removed 4 bases at V and 4 bases at J, with 8 bases between. CDR1 and CDR2 (germline): SGHTA, FQGNSA. The CDR3 reads CASSSTVYNEQFF. CDR3 coding DNA: TGTGCCAGCAGCTCGACAGTTTACAATGAGCAGTTCTTC.

The CDR3 DNA follows: TGTGCCAGCAGTTCCGGGACAGGGGGCATTAGGAACACTGAAGCTTTCTTT. Translation gives CASSSGTGGIRNTEAFF. The genes are TRBV28 and TRBJ1-1; 12 nucleotides line up with TRBD1. The germline gives CDR1 MDHEN, CDR2 SYDVKM. The CDR3 contains 17 residues. V dropped 4 bases and J dropped 1; count of bases not matched to a gene: 7.